These 30 T cell receptor beta chains were sequenced from one sample in a study of T cell repertoires in cytomegalovirus infection. TCRdb called the reads again in MiXCR, with one record for every CDR3 protein. The repertoire consists of about 58,000 distinct CDR3 sequences, with around 18% occurring once and the leading ten covering around 67%. Their cognate antigens are unknown. The material was CD8+ T cells from cultured PBMCs, obtained from culture after CMV antigen stimulation. Every receptor here comes from a human donor in good health (CMV status not recorded). Some clones in this sample may be carry-over from other donors' samples.

The rearrangement uses TRBV7-9 and TRBJ2-7; TRBD1 matches at 9 bases. After removal of 5 bases from V and 2 bases from J, the junction contained 4 bases not matched to a gene. Per germline, CDR1 SEHNR and CDR2 FQNEAQ (reference sequence). The CDR3 has 14 amino acids. The CDR3 loop reads CASSLDRGTYEQYF. CDR3 in DNA: TGTGCCAGCAGCCTCGACAGGGGGACCTACGAGCAGTACTTC.

The CDR3 DNA reads TGTGCCAGCAGTACCGCAGACCAGCAGTACTTC. Its protein product is CASSTADQQYF. The chain is built from TRBV27 and TRBJ2-7; D is undetermined. V lost 5 bases and J 8 bases, leaving 10 bases between the germline ends. CDR3 length equals 11 residues. Germline CDR1 is MNHEY and CDR2 is SMNVEV (reference sequence).

The genes are TRBV7-9 and TRBJ1-5, with 9 bases aligning to TRBD1. J was trimmed by 3 bases and V by 5 bases; bases with no gene match: 8. This CDR3 has 16 residues. Germline V gene lookup returns CDR1 SEHNR and CDR2 FQNEAQ (reference sequence). As DNA, the CDR3 is TGTGCCAGCAGCGACTCCGGGACAGGGAACAATCAGCCCCAGCATTTT. Translating it yields CASSDSGTGNNQPQHF.

The chain joins TRBV20-1 to TRBJ1-3, with D possibly matching TRBD1 (5 bases). Germline V gives CDR1 DFQATT, CDR2 SNEGSKA (reference sequence). Between the trimmed V and J ends, which lost 5 bases and 4 bases, there was a span of 15 bases. This CDR3 has 14 amino acids. In nucleotides, the CDR3 is TGCAGTGCTCCAACCGGCAGGGCCGGAAACACCATATATTTT. This sequence encodes CSAPTGRAGNTIYF.

This chain uses TRBV6-2 or TRBV6-3 with TRBJ2-1; D is unresolved. CDR3 length: 14 residues. Trimming removed 0 bases from V and 4 bases from J, with 7 bases in between. Germline CDR1 is MNHEY and CDR2 is SVGEGT. The CDR3 nucleotides read TGTGCCAGCAGTTACTCGAGGCAGTACAATGAGCAGTTCTTC. As protein: CASSYSRQYNEQFF.

The chain carries TRBV28 and TRBJ2-7; TRBD1 matches at 9 bases. CDR1 and CDR2 (germline): MDHEN, SYDVKM. The CDR3 covers 17 residues. The J segment lost 0 bases and the V segment lost 4 bases, leaving 10 bases of the junction unmatched. The CDR3: CASSSPPRTGVSYEQYF. In DNA form, the CDR3 reads TGTGCCAGCAGTTCCCCCCCGAGGACAGGGGTCTCCTACGAGCAGTACTTC. The variable domain in full, completed from reference TRBV28 and TRBJ2-7, reads DVKVTQSSRYLVKRTGEKVFLECVQDMDHENMFWYRQDPGLGLRLIYFSYDVKMKEKGDIPEGYSVSREKKERFSLILESASTNQTSMYLCASSSPPRTGVSYEQYFGPGTRLTVT.

This clonotype was seen only a few times. This chain connects TRBV10-3 to TRBJ2-7; TRBD2 agrees at 11 bases. V was pared by 4 bases and J by 2 bases, with 13 bases of the junction left unmatched. The CDR3 has 18 residues. Germline values: CDR1 ENHRY, CDR2 SYGVKD. The CDR3 is CAISGSASGRTPAYEQYF. DNA of the CDR3: TGTGCCATCAGTGGGTCGGCTAGCGGGAGGACCCCAGCCTACGAGCAGTACTTC.

This clonotype was observed a handful of times. The chain combines TRBV24-1 with TRBJ2-1; D might be TRBD1 (6 bases). Looked up from germline, CDR1 is KGHDR and CDR2 is SFDVKD. This CDR3 comprises 14 residues. The V and J ends lost 3 bases and 8 bases respectively, with 13 bases between them. CDR3 DNA sequence: TGTGCCACCAGTGATAGGGGGACCGCGGATGAGCAGTTCTTC. Translation gives CATSDRGTADEQFF.

This clonotype was seen a few times. The chain recombines TRBV18 with TRBJ2-1, with 10 bases identical to TRBD2. This CDR3 is built from 15 residues. Germline loops: CDR1 KGHSH, CDR2 LQKENI. V gave up 3 bases and J gave up 5 bases; unmatched junction bases: 4. The CDR3, as DNA: TGTGCCAGCTCACCGGATAGCGGGAGGAACAATGAGCAGTTCTTC. It is translated as CASSPDSGRNNEQFF.

J is TRBJ2-7 and V is TRBV29-1, with D unresolved. Looked up from germline, CDR1 is SQVTM and CDR2 is ANQGSEA. CDR3 length equals 13 residues. V gave up 4 bases and J gave up 2 bases, with 12 bases separating them. This chain's CDR3 is CSVGSTITYEQYF. DNA of the CDR3: TGCAGCGTTGGCTCTACTATAACCTACGAGCAGTACTTC.

This chain joins TRBV7-9 and TRBJ1-1, with D perhaps matching TRBD1 (5 bases). The CDR3 is 14 amino acids. V dropped 2 bases and J dropped 10 bases, with 17 bases sitting between them. CDR1 is SEHNR, CDR2 FQNEAQ, per germline (reference sequence). In DNA form, the CDR3 reads TGTGCCAGCAGCTTATTGTTGGAGCGGCAGGGAGCTTTCTTT. This gives the protein CASSLLLERQGAFF.

This clonotype was counted between two and nine times. The chain recombines TRBV4-3 with TRBJ1-6; D perhaps matches TRBD1 (5 bases). Germline V CDR1 and CDR2: LGHNA, YSLEER. Trimming removed 3 bases at V and 4 bases at J, with 10 bases between. The CDR3 covers 15 residues. CDR3 nucleotides: TGCGCCAGCAGCCACGTGACAGAGTATAATTCACCCCTCCACTTT. This gives the protein CASSHVTEYNSPLHF.

This clonotype was seen only a few times. The V call is TRBV4-3, the J call TRBJ2-7, with 8 bases matching TRBD2. Per germline, CDR1 LGHNA and CDR2 YSLEER. The ends lost 1 base at V and 4 bases at J; junction bases unmatched: 6. The CDR3 has 15 amino acids. CDR3 in amino acids: CASSQGYASGYEQYF. CDR3 DNA sequence: TGCGCCAGCAGCCAAGGATATGCTAGCGGGTACGAGCAGTACTTC.

The V gene is TRBV27, the J gene TRBJ1-3; 9 nucleotides line up with TRBD1. Germline V lookup: CDR1 MNHEY, CDR2 SMNVEV (reference sequence). Unmatched junction bases numbered 3, after V lost 5 bases and J lost 7 bases. The CDR3 contains 13 residues. The CDR3 reads CASSPGQGNTIYF. The DNA for the CDR3 is TGTGCCAGCAGTCCCGGACAGGGGAACACCATATATTTT.

V gene TRBV7-9 combines with J gene TRBJ2-2, with D tentatively TRBD2 (5 bases). Germline loops: CDR1 SEHNR, CDR2 FQNEAQ (reference sequence). The CDR3 is 15 amino acids. V was trimmed by 2 bases and J by 7 bases, leaving 14 bases between them. CDR3 sequence reads: CASSLKQRRNGELFF. In DNA, the CDR3 is TGTGCCAGCAGCTTAAAACAGCGGAGGAACGGGGAGCTGTTTTTT.

CDR3 bases: TGTGCCAGCAGCCCTCAACCGGGACTAGCGGGACCAACAGACGGGGAGCTGTTTTTT. Its protein is CASSPQPGLAGPTDGELFF. The chain combines TRBV7-2 with TRBJ2-2, with TRBD2 identical over 13 bases. After removal of 5 bases from V and 7 bases from J, the junction contained 16 bases not matched to a gene. Germline V gene data show CDR1 as SGHTA and CDR2 as FQGNSA. This CDR3 has 19 amino acids.

This clonotype was counted a few times. The chain employs TRBV4-1 and TRBJ2-7; D is undetermined. Germline CDR1 MGHRA, CDR2 YSYEKL. Trimming pared 1 base from V and 0 bases from J, leaving 7 bases between. The CDR3 contains 14 residues. The CDR3 loop is CASSQGSSSYEQYF. The CDR3 bases are TGCGCCAGCAGCCAAGGATCGAGCTCCTACGAGCAGTACTTC.

This clonotype was recorded a few times. This chain's CDR3 is CSAQGFGYGYTF. DNA of the CDR3: TGCAGTGCGCAGGGCTTCGGCTATGGCTACACCTTC. The rearrangement uses TRBV20-1 and TRBJ1-2; D perhaps matches TRBD1 (5 bases). CDR1 DFQATT and CDR2 SNEGSKA come from the germline V gene (reference sequence). The V gene lost 6 bases and the J gene lost 4 bases, with 12 bases spanning the gap. The CDR3 runs 12 residues.

This clonotype was seen more than once but under ten times. The chain employs TRBV6-4 and TRBJ2-2, with D tentatively TRBD2 (7 bases). Between the trimmed V and J ends, which lost 3 bases and 2 bases, there was a span of 13 bases. CDR1 is MRHNA, CDR2 SNTAGT, per germline. This CDR3 is 16 amino acids long. The CDR3: CASSEGGGLNTGELFF. CDR3 bases: TGTGCCAGCAGTGAAGGCGGGGGCCTAAACACCGGGGAGCTGTTTTTT.

This clonotype was picked up a small number of times. The V gene is TRBV4-1, the J gene TRBJ1-1; no clear D gene. V was shortened by 4 bases and J by 3 bases, with 15 bases between the two germline ends. Germline V gene sequence: CDR1 MGHRA, CDR2 YSYEKL. The CDR3 covers 15 residues. The CDR3 region is CASSPPGRGDTEAFF. CDR3 DNA: TGCGCCAGCAGCCCCCCAGGACGGGGAGACACTGAAGCTTTCTTT.

The chain uses TRBV11-2 and TRBJ2-2; D possibly uses TRBD1 or TRBD2 (5 bases each). Germline CDR1 reads SGHAT; CDR2 reads FQNNGV. The V end was cut by 5 bases, the J end by 2 bases, with 15 bases between. The CDR3 is 16 amino acids. CDR3 sequence (DNA): TGTGCCAGCAGCCCCTCCGGGACCCAAAACACCGGGGAGCTGTTTTTT. This sequence encodes CASSPSGTQNTGELFF.

The CDR3: CASSLGWGAYTEAFF. For the CDR3, the DNA is TGTGCCAGCAGCTTGGGGTGGGGGGCGTACACTGAAGCTTTCTTT. V and J are TRBV5-6 and TRBJ1-1; D might be TRBD1 (6 bases). The CDR3 spans 15 residues. CDR1 and CDR2 from the germline V gene are SGHDT and YYEEEE. Trimming took off 0 bases at V and 3 bases at J, with 12 bases between the two ends.

This clonotype has just a few counts. The chain carries TRBV11-1 and TRBJ2-1; the match to TRBD1 covers 9 bases. J lost 8 bases, V lost 5 bases, and 10 bases had no gene match. This CDR3 is built from 15 residues. Germline V gene data show CDR1 as SGHAT and CDR2 as FQDESV (reference sequence). Here the CDR3 reads CASSTPRDREDEQFF. The CDR3 nucleotides are TGTGCCAGCAGCACCCCCCGGGACAGGGAGGATGAGCAGTTCTTC.

This clonotype has only a few counts. The chain joins TRBV29-1 to TRBJ2-1; TRBD1 matches at 7 bases. J lost 8 bases, V lost 5 bases, and 6 bases had no gene match. CDR1 is SQVTM and CDR2 is ANQGSEA in the germline V gene. The CDR3 contains 12 residues. The DNA for the CDR3 is TGCAGCGTTTACAGGGGCCCATATGAGCAGTTCTTC. Translated, it gives CSVYRGPYEQFF.

This clonotype was seen only a few times. The chain is built from TRBV7-2 and TRBJ1-5, with D possibly TRBD1 on 6 matching bases. The CDR3 extends over 15 amino acids. The V and J ends lost 1 base and 5 bases respectively, with 12 bases between them. The germline V gene has CDR1 SGHTA and CDR2 FQGNSA. This CDR3 reads CASSLGRGFDQPQHF. CDR3 nucleotide sequence: TGTGCCAGCAGCTTAGGCAGGGGATTTGATCAGCCCCAGCATTTT.

The chain uses TRBV10-3 and TRBJ2-7; 8 bases map to TRBD2. The germline V gene has CDR1 ENHRY and CDR2 SYGVKD. Losses at the gene ends were 4 bases for V and 2 bases for J; bases not matched to a gene: 4. The CDR3 spans 14 residues. The CDR3 loop reads CAISGTSRTYEQYF. CDR3 DNA sequence: TGTGCCATCAGTGGGACTAGCCGAACCTACGAGCAGTACTTC.

The J gene is TRBJ2-3, the V gene TRBV12-3 or TRBV12-4, with a possible D match to TRBD2 (6 bases). CDR3 length: 18 amino acids. V was pared by 1 base and J by 4 bases, with 21 bases between. In DNA, the CDR3 is TGTGCCAGCAGTTTAGGAATCGGGACTGCCCACCTTCCAGATACGCAGTATTTT. Amino acids: CASSLGIGTAHLPDTQYF.

V gene TRBV4-1 combines with J gene TRBJ1-2; D perhaps matches TRBD1 (5 bases). Germline CDR1 and CDR2: MGHRA and YSYEKL. Trimming cost V 0 bases and J 6 bases, with 11 bases left between them. The CDR3 contains 14 residues. The CDR3 nucleotides are TGCGCCAGCAGCCAAGATAGATCGGGGGATGGCTACACCTTC. Translating gives CASSQDRSGDGYTF.

V usage is TRBV7-9 and J usage is TRBJ1-1; 7 nucleotides align to TRBD1. Germline CDR1 SEHNR, CDR2 FQNEAQ (reference sequence). Unmatched junction bases numbered 3, after V lost 4 bases and J lost 1 base. The CDR3 has 14 residues. The CDR3: CASSSGTANTEAFF. The DNA of the CDR3 is TGTGCCAGCAGCTCCGGGACAGCGAACACTGAAGCTTTCTTT. Full variable domain (outside the CDR3, taken from reference TRBV7-9 and TRBJ1-1): DTGVSQNPRHKITKRGQNVTFRCDPISEHNRLYWYRQTLGQGPEFLTYFQNEAQLEKSRLLSDRFSAERPKGSFSTLEIQRTEQGDSAMYLCASSSGTANTEAFFGQGTRLTVV.

This clonotype was seen a few times. CDR3 in amino acids: CASGVRLGDSPLHF. In nucleotides, the CDR3 is TGTGCCAGCGGTGTGAGACTGGGGGATTCACCCCTCCACTTT. The chain is built from TRBV12-3 or TRBV12-4 and TRBJ1-6, with D perhaps matching TRBD1 (5 bases). The V gene lost 8 bases and the J gene lost 8 bases, with 16 bases spanning the gap. This CDR3 is 14 amino acids long.